The TCR beta chain described here comes from a study of molecular identifiers for immune sequencing clone quantification. Bulk TCR libraries were made with methods that had been previously described and with listed TCR primers. Using its own MiXCR run on the PCR reads, TCRdb lists one record per CDR3 protein. This sample carries around 320,000 distinct CDR3 sequences, over 20% of them seen once, and the ten largest clones take 0.74%. This CDR3 spans 14 amino acids. V lost 6 bases to trimming and J lost 1 base; unmatched junction nucleotides: 6. CDR1 and CDR2 from the germline V gene are SGHNT and YYREEE (reference sequence).

The sample taken for sequencing was naive CD8+ T cells from blood, with Jurkat cell RNA spiked in. Subset of the sample: FACS-sorted CD8+CD4-CCR7+CD45RA+ naive T cells. The chain employs TRBV5-4 and TRBJ1-1; 7 nucleotides match TRBD1. The clonotype comes from a human donor in good health. Some libraries in this study had Jurkat cell RNA spiked in. Here the CDR3 DNA reads TGTGCCAGCAACCAAGACAGGGCGAACACTGAAGCTTTCTTT. Its protein is CASNQDRANTEAFF.